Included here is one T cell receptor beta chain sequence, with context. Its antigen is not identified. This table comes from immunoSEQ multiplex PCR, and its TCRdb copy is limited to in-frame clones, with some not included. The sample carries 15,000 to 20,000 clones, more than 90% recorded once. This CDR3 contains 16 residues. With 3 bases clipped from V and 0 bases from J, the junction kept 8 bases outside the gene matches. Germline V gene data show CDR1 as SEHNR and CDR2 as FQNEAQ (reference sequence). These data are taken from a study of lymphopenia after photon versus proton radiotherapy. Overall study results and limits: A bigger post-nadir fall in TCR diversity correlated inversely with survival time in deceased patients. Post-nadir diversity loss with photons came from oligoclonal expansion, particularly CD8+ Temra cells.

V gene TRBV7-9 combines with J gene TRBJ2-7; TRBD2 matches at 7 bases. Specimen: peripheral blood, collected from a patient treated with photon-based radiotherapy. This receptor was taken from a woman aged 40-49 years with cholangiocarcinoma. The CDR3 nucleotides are TGTGCCAGCAGCTTCCGACGGACTAGTACCTCCTACGAGCAGTACTTC. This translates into CASSFRRTSTSYEQYF.